The source of this T cell receptor beta chain is a study of blood T cells in healthy people across ages. Sample-barcoded 5' priming and a J-beta primer mix drove a second PCR of about 7 to 11 cycles. TCRdb redid the calling of the 5' RACE reads with MiXCR, one entry per CDR3 protein. The repertoire holds about a million distinct CDR3 sequences, with roughly 43% as singletons. Trimming took 5 bases from V and 6 from J; bases not matched to a gene: 6. Per the germline V gene, CDR1 is SEHNR and CDR2 is FQNEAQ (reference sequence). The CDR3 has 13 amino acids. The clonotype comes from a man aged 30 to 45 in good health. The V gene is TRBV7-9, the J gene TRBJ2-7; 8 bases agree with TRBD1. The sample comprised blood. CDR3 in amino acids: CASSPGQVREQYF. DNA for the CDR3: TGTGCCAGCAGCCCGGGACAGGTTCGCGAGCAGTACTTC.